The 13 T cell receptor beta chains below come from one sample, sequenced in a study of shared clonotypes between healthy human individuals. The repertoire was sequenced with immunoSEQ multiplex PCR; TCRdb's copy has only in-frame clones and lacks some. Here the sample spans about 2.4 million clones, 93% being singletons. The source material was naive CD4+ T cells from PBMCs. Sample subset: CD45RA+ positively selected. These TCRs come from a man in his late teens or twenties in good health. Some clones in this sample may be carry-over from other donors' samples.

The chain combines TRBV11-2 with TRBJ2-7, with 7 bases that match TRBD2. This CDR3 comprises 11 residues. V lost 3 bases, J lost 13 bases, and 6 bases stayed unmatched. In germline, CDR1 is SGHAT, CDR2 FQNNGV. The CDR3 spells CASSLGGVCYF. CDR3 nucleotide sequence: TGTGCCAGCAGCTTGGGGGGGGTGTGTTACTTC.

The chain combines TRBV5-1 with TRBJ1-2; tentatively, D is TRBD1 (5 bases). The CDR3 covers 14 residues. Germline values: CDR1 SGHRS, CDR2 YFSETQ. Trimming cost V 3 bases and J 7 bases, with 16 bases left between them. CDR3 nucleotide sequence: TGCGCCAGCAGCTCCCCAGCGGGGGACCCTGGCTACACCTTC. It yields the protein CASSSPAGDPGYTF.

V gene TRBV18 combines with J gene TRBJ1-5; 7 bases agree with TRBD1. The V gene's germline CDR1 is KGHSH and CDR2 LQKENI. The V and J ends lost 5 bases and 5 bases, in that order; junction bases with no gene match: 9. The CDR3 has 15 amino acids. CDR3 bases: TGTGCCAGCTCAGGTTTACAGGGGAGGGATCAGCCCCAGCATTTT. Translating it yields CASSGLQGRDQPQHF.

The chain has TRBV14 and TRBJ2-1, with a weak D call TRBD2 (5 bases). The CDR3 extends over 13 amino acids. Germline values: CDR1 SGHDN, CDR2 FVKESK. The V end was cut by 3 bases, the J end by 9 bases, with 12 bases between. Here the CDR3 reads CASSHLTRVEQFF. CDR3 nucleotides: TGTGCCAGCAGCCACCTAACGAGGGTTGAGCAGTTCTTC.

The gene calls are TRBV6-1 and TRBJ1-2, with TRBD1 as a possible D gene (6 bases). CDR3 length: 13 amino acids. Germline values: CDR1 MNHNS, CDR2 SASEGT. V was cut by 10 bases and J by 4 bases, with 16 bases left in between. In nucleotides, the CDR3 is TGTGCCACCGGGACACTCCTTCGCTATGGCTACACCTTC. Its translation: CATGTLLRYGYTF.

The rearrangement links TRBV6-5 to TRBJ2-1, with TRBD2 identical over 8 bases. The V and J ends lost 8 bases and 7 bases, in that order; junction bases with no gene match: 10. This CDR3 has 14 residues. Germline V gives CDR1 MNHEY, CDR2 SVGAGI. The CDR3 spells CASYPSGRGNEQFF. CDR3 in DNA: TGTGCCAGCTACCCGAGCGGGAGAGGTAATGAGCAGTTCTTC.

V usage is TRBV5-4 and J usage is TRBJ2-1; 12 nucleotides agree with TRBD2. There are 16 residues in the CDR3. V shed 0 bases and J 12 bases; nucleotides not matched to a gene: 10. Germline CDR1 SGHNT, CDR2 YYREEE (reference sequence). The CDR3 is CASSLGLLAGGFGQFF. The CDR3 nucleotides read TGTGCCAGCAGCTTGGGGTTGCTAGCGGGAGGGTTCGGGCAGTTCTTC.

The V call is TRBV25-1, the J call TRBJ2-7; D may be TRBD2 (6 bases). The CDR3 is 15 residues long. Germline V CDR1 and CDR2: MGHDK, SYGVNS. V was trimmed by 3 bases and J by 1 base, leaving 13 bases between them. CDR3 region: CASSDPGGRSYEQYF. The CDR3 region has the DNA TGTGCCAGCAGTGACCCCGGGGGACGGTCCTACGAGCAGTACTTC.

The genes are TRBV19 and TRBJ2-7; D gene ambiguous. There are 13 residues in the CDR3. Germline-derived CDR1 and CDR2 are LNHDA and SQIVND (reference sequence). With 6 bases removed from V and 3 bases from J, the gap between germline ends came to 12 bases. The CDR3 sequence: CASRGPNDYEQYF. The CDR3 DNA reads as TGTGCCAGTAGAGGACCGAATGACTACGAGCAGTACTTC.

This clone was detected once. This chain links TRBV11-3 with TRBJ1-4; D unresolved. Germline CDR1 SGHNT, CDR2 YENEEA. Trimming shortened V by 5 bases and J by 0 bases, and 10 bases separated the two germline ends. The CDR3 sequence is 15 residues long. The chain's CDR3 is CASSPVGATNEKLFF. The DNA of the CDR3 is TGTGCCAGCAGCCCAGTGGGCGCAACTAATGAAAAACTGTTTTTT. Based on the CDR3 plus reference TRBV11-3 and TRBJ1-4, the full variable domain is EAGVVQSPRYKIIEKKQPVAFWCNPISGHNTLYWYLQNLGQGPELLIRYENEEAVDDSQLPKDRFSAERLKGVDSTLKIQPAELGDSAVYLCASSPVGATNEKLFFGSGTQLSVL.

CDR3 amino acids: CASSHTTSGSPYEQYF. The CDR3 DNA reads TGTGCCAGCTCCCACACGACTAGCGGGAGCCCCTACGAGCAGTACTTC. The V and J genes are TRBV9 and TRBJ2-7; the match to TRBD2 covers 12 bases. The CDR3 is made up of 16 amino acids. Germline CDR1 SGDLS, CDR2 YYNGEE. J was trimmed by 2 bases and V by 7 bases; bases with no gene match: 10.

The J gene is TRBJ1-5, the V gene TRBV6-1, with D unclear. V lost 2 bases and J lost 0, with 20 bases in between. This CDR3 has 19 residues. Per the germline V gene, CDR1 is MNHNS and CDR2 is SASEGT. CDR3 region: CASSEWSMRAVGSNQPQHF. As DNA, the CDR3 is TGTGCCAGCAGTGAATGGTCCATGAGGGCAGTCGGTAGCAATCAGCCCCAGCATTTT.

This sequence joins TRBV27 and TRBJ2-7; no clear D. Germline-derived CDR1 and CDR2 are MNHEY and SMNVEV (reference sequence). Trimming removed 3 bases at V and 6 bases at J, with 18 bases between. This CDR3 region has 15 residues. In DNA form, the CDR3 reads TGTGCCAGCAGTTTCCGCCGCGCACAGTCCACCGAGCAGTACTTC. Translating it yields CASSFRRAQSTEQYF.